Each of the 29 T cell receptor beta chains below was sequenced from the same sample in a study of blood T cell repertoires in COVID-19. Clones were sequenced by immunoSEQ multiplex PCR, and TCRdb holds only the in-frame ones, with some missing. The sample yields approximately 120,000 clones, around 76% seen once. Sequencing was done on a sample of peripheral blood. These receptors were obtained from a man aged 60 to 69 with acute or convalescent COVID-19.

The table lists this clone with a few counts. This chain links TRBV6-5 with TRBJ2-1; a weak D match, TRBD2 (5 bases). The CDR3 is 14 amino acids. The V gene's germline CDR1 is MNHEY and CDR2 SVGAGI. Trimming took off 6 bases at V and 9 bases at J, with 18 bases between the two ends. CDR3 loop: CASRDYMGSSEQFF. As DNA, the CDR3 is TGTGCCAGCAGAGACTACATGGGGAGCAGTGAGCAGTTCTTC.

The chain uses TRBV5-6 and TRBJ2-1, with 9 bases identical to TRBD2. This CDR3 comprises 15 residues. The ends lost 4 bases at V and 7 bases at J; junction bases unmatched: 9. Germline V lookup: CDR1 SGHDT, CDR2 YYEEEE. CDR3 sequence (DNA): TGTGCCAGCAGCCCGGTAGCGGGAGCAGGGAATGAGCAGTTCTTC. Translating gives CASSPVAGAGNEQFF.

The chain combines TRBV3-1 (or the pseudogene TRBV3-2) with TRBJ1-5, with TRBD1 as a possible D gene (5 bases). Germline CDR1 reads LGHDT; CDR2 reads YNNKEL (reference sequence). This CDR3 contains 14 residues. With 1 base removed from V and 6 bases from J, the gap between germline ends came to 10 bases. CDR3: CASSQGQNIQPQHF. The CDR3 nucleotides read TGTGCCAGCAGCCAAGGACAGAACATTCAGCCCCAGCATTTT.

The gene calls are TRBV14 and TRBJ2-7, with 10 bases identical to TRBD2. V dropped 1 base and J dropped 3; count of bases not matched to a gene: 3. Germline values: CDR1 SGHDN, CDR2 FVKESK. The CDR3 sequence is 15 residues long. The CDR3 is CASSQASGRFYEQYF. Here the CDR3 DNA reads TGTGCCAGCAGCCAAGCTAGCGGGAGATTCTACGAGCAGTACTTC. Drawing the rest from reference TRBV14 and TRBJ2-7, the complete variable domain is EAGVTQFPSHSVIEKGQTVTLRCDPISGHDNLYWYRRVMGKEIKFLLHFVKESKQDESGMPNNRFLAERTGGTYSTLKVQPAELEDSGVYFCASSQASGRFYEQYFGPGTRLTVT.

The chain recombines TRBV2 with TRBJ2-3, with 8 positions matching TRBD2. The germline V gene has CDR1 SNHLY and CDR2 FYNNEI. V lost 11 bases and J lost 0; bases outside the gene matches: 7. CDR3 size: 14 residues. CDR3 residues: CACPKRESTDTQYF. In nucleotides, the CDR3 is TGTGCCTGCCCCAAGCGGGAGAGCACAGATACGCAGTATTTT.

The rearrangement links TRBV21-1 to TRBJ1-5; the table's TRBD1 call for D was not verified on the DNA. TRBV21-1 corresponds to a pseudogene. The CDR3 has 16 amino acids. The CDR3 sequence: CASSKNRRVRNQPQHF. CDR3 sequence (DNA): TGTGCCAGCAGCAAAAATCGCAGGGTGAGGAATCAGCCCCAGCATTTT.

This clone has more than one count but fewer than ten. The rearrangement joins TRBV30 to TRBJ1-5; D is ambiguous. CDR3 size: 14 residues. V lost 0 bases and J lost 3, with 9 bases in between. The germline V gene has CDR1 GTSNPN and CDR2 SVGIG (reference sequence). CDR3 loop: CAWSVSQFNQPQHF. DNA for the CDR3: TGTGCCTGGAGTGTGTCACAGTTCAATCAGCCCCAGCATTTT.

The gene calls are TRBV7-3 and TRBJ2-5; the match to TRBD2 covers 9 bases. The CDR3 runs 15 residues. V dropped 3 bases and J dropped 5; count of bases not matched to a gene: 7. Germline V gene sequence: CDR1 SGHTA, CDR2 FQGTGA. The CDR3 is CASSLGGRAEETQYF. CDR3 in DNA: TGTGCCAGCAGCTTGGGCGGGAGGGCCGAGGAGACCCAGTACTTC.

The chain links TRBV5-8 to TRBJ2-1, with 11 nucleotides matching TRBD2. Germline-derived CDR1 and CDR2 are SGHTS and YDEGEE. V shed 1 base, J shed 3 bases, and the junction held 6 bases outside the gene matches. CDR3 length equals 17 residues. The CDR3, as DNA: TGTGCCAGCAGCTTGAGTTCTCTAGCGGGGGGCTACAATGAGCAGTTCTTC. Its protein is CASSLSSLAGGYNEQFF.

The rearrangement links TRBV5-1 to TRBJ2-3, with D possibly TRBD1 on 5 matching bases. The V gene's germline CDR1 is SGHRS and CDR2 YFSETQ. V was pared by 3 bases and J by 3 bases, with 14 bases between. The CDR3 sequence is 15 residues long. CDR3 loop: CASSWGLALTDTQYF. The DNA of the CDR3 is TGCGCCAGCAGCTGGGGCTTGGCATTGACAGATACGCAGTATTTT. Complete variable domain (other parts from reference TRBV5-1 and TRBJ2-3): KAGVTQTPRYLIKTRGQQVTLSCSPISGHRSVSWYQQTPGQGLQFLFEYFSETQRNKGNFPGRFSGRQFSNSRSEMNVSTLELGDSALYLCASSWGLALTDTQYFGPGTRLTVL.

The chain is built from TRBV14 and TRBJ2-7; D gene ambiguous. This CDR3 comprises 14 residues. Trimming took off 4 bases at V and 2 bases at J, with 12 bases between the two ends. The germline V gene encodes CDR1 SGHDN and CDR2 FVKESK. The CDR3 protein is CASSPLRSPYEQYF. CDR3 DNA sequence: TGTGCCAGCAGCCCTCTCAGGTCTCCCTACGAGCAGTACTTC.

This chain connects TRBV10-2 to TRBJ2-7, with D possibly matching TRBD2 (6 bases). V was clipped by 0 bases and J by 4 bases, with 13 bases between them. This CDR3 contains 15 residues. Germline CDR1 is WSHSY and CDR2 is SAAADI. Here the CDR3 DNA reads TGCGCCAGCAGTGAGTCGGAGGGCTGGGGATACGAGCAGTACTTC. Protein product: CASSESEGWGYEQYF.

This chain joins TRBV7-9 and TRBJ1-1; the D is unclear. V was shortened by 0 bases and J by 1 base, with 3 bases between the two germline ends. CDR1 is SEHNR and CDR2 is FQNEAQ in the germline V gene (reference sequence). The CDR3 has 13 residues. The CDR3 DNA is TGTGCCAGCAGCTTAGCCTGGAACACTGAAGCTTTCTTT. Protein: CASSLAWNTEAFF.

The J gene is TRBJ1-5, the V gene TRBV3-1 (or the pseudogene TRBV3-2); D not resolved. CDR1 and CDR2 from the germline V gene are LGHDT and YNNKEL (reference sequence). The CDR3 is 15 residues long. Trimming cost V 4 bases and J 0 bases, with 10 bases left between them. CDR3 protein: CASSLSGNSNQPQHF. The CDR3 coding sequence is TGTGCCAGCAGCCTCAGTGGTAATAGCAATCAGCCCCAGCATTTT.

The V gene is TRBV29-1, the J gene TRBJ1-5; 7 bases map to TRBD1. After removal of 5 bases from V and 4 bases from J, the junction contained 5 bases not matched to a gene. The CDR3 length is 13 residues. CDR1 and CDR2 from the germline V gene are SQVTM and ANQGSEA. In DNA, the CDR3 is TGCAGCGTTCTGGCGACAGGGAATCAGCCCCAGCATTTT. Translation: CSVLATGNQPQHF.

The CDR3 DNA sequence: TGTGCCAGCAGCCAGATAGCGGGGGGGCCCGGCGAGCAGTACTTC. This codes for CASSQIAGGPGEQYF. This rearrangement joins TRBV5-6 to TRBJ2-7; TRBD2 matches at 11 bases. Per the germline V gene, CDR1 is SGHDT and CDR2 is YYEEEE. The CDR3 covers 15 residues. Trimming took 4 bases from V and 6 from J; bases not matched to a gene: 9.

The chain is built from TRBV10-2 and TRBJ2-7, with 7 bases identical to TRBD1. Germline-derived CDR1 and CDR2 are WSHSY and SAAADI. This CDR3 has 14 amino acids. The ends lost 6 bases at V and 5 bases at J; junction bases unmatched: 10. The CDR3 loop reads CASSGKGASHEQYF. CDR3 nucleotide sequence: TGCGCCAGCAGCGGTAAGGGGGCTAGTCACGAGCAGTACTTC.

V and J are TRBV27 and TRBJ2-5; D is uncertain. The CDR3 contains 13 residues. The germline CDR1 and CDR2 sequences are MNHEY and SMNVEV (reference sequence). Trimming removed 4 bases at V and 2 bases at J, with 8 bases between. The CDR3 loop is CASSSGLQETQYF. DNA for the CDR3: TGTGCCAGCAGTTCTGGGCTACAAGAGACCCAGTACTTC.

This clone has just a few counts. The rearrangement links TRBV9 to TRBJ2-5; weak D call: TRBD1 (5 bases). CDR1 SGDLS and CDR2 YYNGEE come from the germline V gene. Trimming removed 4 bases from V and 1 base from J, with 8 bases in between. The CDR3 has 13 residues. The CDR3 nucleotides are TGTGCCAGCAGCCTTAGGGGCCAAGAGACCCAGTACTTC. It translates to CASSLRGQETQYF. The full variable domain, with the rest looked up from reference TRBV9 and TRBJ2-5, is DSGVTQTPKHLITATGQRVTLRCSPRSGDLSVYWYQQSLDQGLQFLIQYYNGEERAKGNILERFSAQQFPDLHSELNLSSLELGDSALYFCASSLRGQETQYFGPGTRLLVL.

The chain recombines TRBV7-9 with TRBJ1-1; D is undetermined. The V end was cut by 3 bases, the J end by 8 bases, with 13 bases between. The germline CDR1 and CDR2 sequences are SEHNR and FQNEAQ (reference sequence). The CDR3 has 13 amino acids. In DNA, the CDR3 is TGTGCCAGCAGCTTCACAGCCTCCGCCGAAGCTTTCTTT. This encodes CASSFTASAEAFF. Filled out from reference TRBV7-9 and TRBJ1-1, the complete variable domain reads DTGVSQNPRHKITKRGQNVTFRCDPISEHNRLYWYRQTLGQGPEFLTYFQNEAQLEKSRLLSDRFSAERPKGSFSTLEIQRTEQGDSAMYLCASSFTASAEAFFGQGTRLTVV.

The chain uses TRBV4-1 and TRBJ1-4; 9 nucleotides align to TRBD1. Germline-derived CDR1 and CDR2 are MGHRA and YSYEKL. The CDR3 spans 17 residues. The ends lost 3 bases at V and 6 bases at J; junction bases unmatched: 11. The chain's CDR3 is CASSQETPGQGDEKLFF. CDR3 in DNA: TGCGCCAGCAGCCAGGAAACCCCGGGACAGGGAGATGAAAAACTGTTTTTT.

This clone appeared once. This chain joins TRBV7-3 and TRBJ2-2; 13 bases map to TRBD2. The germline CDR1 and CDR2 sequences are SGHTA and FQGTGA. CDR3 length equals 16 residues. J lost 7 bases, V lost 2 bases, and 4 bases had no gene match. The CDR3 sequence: CASSLGTSGIGGELFF. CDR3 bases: TGTGCCAGCAGCTTAGGGACTAGCGGGATCGGCGGGGAGCTGTTTTTT.

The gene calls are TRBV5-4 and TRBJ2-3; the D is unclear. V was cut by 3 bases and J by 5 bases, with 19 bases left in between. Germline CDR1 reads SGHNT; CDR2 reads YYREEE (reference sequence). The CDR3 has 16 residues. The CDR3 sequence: CASSSFDRVPGDTQYF. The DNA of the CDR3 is TGTGCCAGCAGCTCCTTCGACCGGGTCCCGGGAGATACGCAGTATTTT.

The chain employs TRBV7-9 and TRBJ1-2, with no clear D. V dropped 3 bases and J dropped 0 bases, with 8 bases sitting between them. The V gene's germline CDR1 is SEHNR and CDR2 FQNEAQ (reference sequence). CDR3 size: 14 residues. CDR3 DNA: TGTGCCAGCAGCTTTTACAGCACTAACTATGGCTACACCTTC. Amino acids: CASSFYSTNYGYTF.

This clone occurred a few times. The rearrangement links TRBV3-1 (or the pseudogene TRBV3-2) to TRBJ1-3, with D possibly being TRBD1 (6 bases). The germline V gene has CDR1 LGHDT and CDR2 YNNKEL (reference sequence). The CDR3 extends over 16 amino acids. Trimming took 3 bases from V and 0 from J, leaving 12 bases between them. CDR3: CASSQRTVSSGNTIYF. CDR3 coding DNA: TGTGCCAGCAGCCAGCGGACAGTCAGCTCTGGAAACACCATATATTTT.

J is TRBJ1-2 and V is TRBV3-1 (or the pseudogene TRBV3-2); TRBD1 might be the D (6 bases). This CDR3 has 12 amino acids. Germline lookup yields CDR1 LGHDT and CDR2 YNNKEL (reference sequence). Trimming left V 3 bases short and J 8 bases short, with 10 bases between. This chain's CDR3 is CASSQTGGGYTF. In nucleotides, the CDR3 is TGTGCCAGCAGCCAGACAGGCGGAGGCTACACCTTC.

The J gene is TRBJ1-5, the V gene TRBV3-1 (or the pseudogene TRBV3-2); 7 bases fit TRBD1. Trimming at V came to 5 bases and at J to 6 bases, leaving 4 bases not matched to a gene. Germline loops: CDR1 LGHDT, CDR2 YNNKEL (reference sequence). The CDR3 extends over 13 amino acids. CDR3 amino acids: CASSTDRAQPQHF. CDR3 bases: TGTGCCAGCAGCACCGACAGGGCTCAGCCCCAGCATTTT.

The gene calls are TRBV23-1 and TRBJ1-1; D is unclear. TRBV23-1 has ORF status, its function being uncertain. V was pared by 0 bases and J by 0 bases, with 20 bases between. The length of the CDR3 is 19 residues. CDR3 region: CASSQSSSLRQSLNTEAFF. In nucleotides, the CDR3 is TGCGCCAGCAGTCAATCGTCATCTTTGCGGCAGTCCTTGAACACTGAAGCTTTCTTT.

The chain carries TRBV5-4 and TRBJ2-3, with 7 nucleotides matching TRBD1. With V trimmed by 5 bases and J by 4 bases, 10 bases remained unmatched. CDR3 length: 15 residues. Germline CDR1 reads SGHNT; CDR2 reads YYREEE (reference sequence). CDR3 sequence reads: CASRMVGQVPDTQYF. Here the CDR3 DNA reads TGTGCCAGCAGAATGGTCGGACAGGTACCAGATACGCAGTATTTT.